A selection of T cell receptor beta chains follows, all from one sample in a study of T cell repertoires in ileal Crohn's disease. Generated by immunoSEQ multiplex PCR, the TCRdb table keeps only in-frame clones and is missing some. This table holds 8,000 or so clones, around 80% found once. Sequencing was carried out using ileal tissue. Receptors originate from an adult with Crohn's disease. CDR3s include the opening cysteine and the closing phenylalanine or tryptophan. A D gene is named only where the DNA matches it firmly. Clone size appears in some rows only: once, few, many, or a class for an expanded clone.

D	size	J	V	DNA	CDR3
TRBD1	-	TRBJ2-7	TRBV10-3	TGTGCCATCAGTGGGGACAGCTCCTACGAGCAGTACTTC	CAISGDSSYEQYF
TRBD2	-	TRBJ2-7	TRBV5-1	TGCGCCAGCAGCTTCTCTAGCGGCTCCTACGAGCAGTACTTC	CASSFSSGSYEQYF
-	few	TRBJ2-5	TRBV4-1	TGCGCCAGCAGCCTGGCAAGTTCGGACAGACAAGAGACCCAGTACTTC	CASSLASSDRQETQYF
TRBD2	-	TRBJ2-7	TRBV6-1	TGTGCCAGCCTTCGGACTAGCGGGAGAGGCGAGCAGTACTTC	CASLRTSGRGEQYF
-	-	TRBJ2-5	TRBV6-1	TGTGCCAGCAGCACGACAGGCACCTCCCTGGAGACCCAGTACTTC	CASSTTGTSLETQYF
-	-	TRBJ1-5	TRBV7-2	TGTGCCAGCAGCTTAGGTCGGAGCAATCAGCCCCAGCATTTT	CASSLGRSNQPQHF
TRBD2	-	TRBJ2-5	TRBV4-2	TGTGCCAGCAGCCAGGGACTAGCGAACCAAGAGACCCAGTACTTC	CASSQGLANQETQYF
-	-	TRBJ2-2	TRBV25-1	TGTGCCAGCAGTGAATCTAGGCAGCCCCGAGGGGAGCTGTTTTTT	CASSESRQPRGELFF
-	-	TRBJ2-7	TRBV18	TGTGCCAGCTCAACGAGTCGGGGGTCCTACGAGCAGTACTTC	CASSTSRGSYEQYF
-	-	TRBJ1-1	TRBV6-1	TGTGCCAGCACGGGCTCGGCACAGGGTGGAGCTTTCTTT	CASTGSAQGGAFF
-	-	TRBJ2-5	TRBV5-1	TGCGCCAGCAGCTTGGCCTTTAGGGGAATGGGGGAGACCCAGTACTTC	CASSLAFRGMGETQYF
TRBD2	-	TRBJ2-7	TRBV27	TGTGCCAGCAGTTACGGACTAGCGGGCTACGAGCAGTACTTC	CASSYGLAGYEQYF
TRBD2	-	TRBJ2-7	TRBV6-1	TGTGCCAGCAGGGGGATGAGCGGGAGGGGGTACGAGCAGTACTTC	CASRGMSGRGYEQYF